One sample yielded the 17 T cell receptor beta chains listed below, sequenced in a study of CD8+CD57+ T cells in acquired aplastic anemia. Genomic DNA, the template, was used for profiling of the TCR beta VDJ and CDR3. TCRdb re-analysed the reads in MiXCR, keeping a single row per CDR3 protein. The sample lists some 98,000 distinct CDR3 sequences; 55% to 75% were seen once. Patients picked for sequencing had shown CD8+CD57+ cell expansion detected by flow cytometry. Sequences were obtained from sorted CD4+, CD8+, or CD8+CD57+ T cells (not recorded which) from PBMCs. These receptors all stem from a human donor with aplastic anemia.

The CDR3 coding sequence is TGTGCCAGCAGCCACTGGACAGGCGACACTGAAGCTTTCTTT. Translation: CASSHWTGDTEAFF. V and J are TRBV14 and TRBJ1-1, with 7 bases fitting TRBD1. The CDR3 has 14 residues. CDR1 and CDR2 from the germline V gene are SGHDN and FVKESK. The V gene end was trimmed by 3 bases and the J gene end by 3 bases; junction bases not matched to a gene: 4. The complete variable domain, with remaining parts taken from reference TRBV14 and TRBJ1-1, reads EAGVTQFPSHSVIEKGQTVTLRCDPISGHDNLYWYRRVMGKEIKFLLHFVKESKQDESGMPNNRFLAERTGGTYSTLKVQPAELEDSGVYFCASSHWTGDTEAFFGQGTRLTVV.

The genes are TRBV7-6 and TRBJ1-6, with TRBD1 matching over 7 bases. The germline CDR1 and CDR2 sequences are SGHVS and FNYEAQ. Germline trimming cut 0 bases from V and 7 bases from J; bases unmatched to any gene: 3. The CDR3 is 15 residues long. The CDR3 is CASSLAVQGNSPLHF. The CDR3 DNA sequence: TGTGCCAGCAGCTTAGCGGTACAGGGGAATTCACCCCTCCACTTT.

This chain uses TRBV10-3 with TRBJ1-1; no definite D call. V lost 2 bases and J lost 4, with 11 bases in between. The CDR3 is 14 amino acids. The germline V gene encodes CDR1 ENHRY and CDR2 SYGVKD. The CDR3 nucleotides are TGTGCCATCAGTGAGGACGGTATGATCACTGAAGCTTTCTTT. As protein: CAISEDGMITEAFF.

This clonotype was seen many times. The chain uses TRBV4-1 and TRBJ1-2; no definite D call. The germline V and J ends were trimmed by 1 base and 7 bases, with 13 bases remaining between them. Germline CDR1 is MGHRA and CDR2 is YSYEKL. The CDR3 covers 14 residues. The CDR3 sequence is CASSQGPVGSGYTF. CDR3 bases: TGCGCCAGCAGCCAAGGTCCAGTGGGGAGTGGCTACACCTTC.

The chain is built from TRBV2 and TRBJ2-7, with D possibly TRBD2 on 5 matching bases. This CDR3 has 15 amino acids. Trimming removed 6 bases from V and 2 bases from J, with 17 bases in between. Germline V gene sequence: CDR1 SNHLY, CDR2 FYNNEI. The CDR3: CASSQGLRQTYEQYF. In DNA, the CDR3 is TGTGCCAGCAGCCAAGGACTGCGGCAGACCTACGAGCAGTACTTC.

The J gene is TRBJ1-4, the V gene TRBV20-1; D gene unclear. Trimming left V 8 bases short and J 8 bases short, with 24 bases between. The length of the CDR3 is 15 residues. CDR1 is DFQATT, CDR2 SNEGSKA, per germline (reference sequence). The CDR3 spells CSSPHTGFREEKLFF. DNA for the CDR3: TGCAGTTCCCCTCATACGGGATTCCGCGAAGAAAAACTGTTTTTT.

This clonotype was observed once. The V gene is TRBV29-1, the J gene TRBJ2-2; D gene unclear. This CDR3 region has 13 residues. V lost 1 base and J lost 0, with 3 bases in between. Germline assignment: CDR1 SQVTM and CDR2 ANQGSEA. Here the CDR3 DNA reads TGCAGCGTTGAAGCTGCGAACACCGGGGAGCTGTTTTTT. It specifies CSVEAANTGELFF.

This clonotype occurred many times. The rearrangement uses TRBV10-2 and TRBJ1-5; D call uncertain. This CDR3 spans 17 amino acids. Trimming cost V 0 bases and J 4 bases, with 16 bases left between them. Germline assignment: CDR1 WSHSY and CDR2 SAAADI. Here the CDR3 reads CASSESIGGLRNQPQHF. The DNA of the CDR3 is TGCGCCAGCAGTGAGTCGATTGGTGGCTTAAGGAATCAGCCCCAGCATTTT.

The J gene is TRBJ1-1, the V gene TRBV3-1; weak D call: TRBD1 (5 bases). The CDR3 contains 14 residues. The V end lost 1 base, the J end lost 5 bases, and 11 bases lay between the germline ends. From germline, CDR1 is LGHDT and CDR2 YNNKEL (reference sequence). The CDR3 coding sequence is TGTGCCAGCAGCCAAGCGTGGGGGTTGACTGAAGCTTTCTTT. This translates into CASSQAWGLTEAFF.

The chain has TRBV2 and TRBJ2-3, with D perhaps TRBD1 or TRBD2 (6 bases each). Germline-derived CDR1 and CDR2 are SNHLY and FYNNEI. The V end lost 10 bases, the J end lost 1 base, and 12 bases lay between the germline ends. The CDR3 is 13 amino acids. CDR3 residues: CATAGQGTDTQYF. As DNA, the CDR3 is TGTGCCACGGCGGGACAAGGCACAGATACGCAGTATTTT.

The chain carries TRBV7-2 and TRBJ2-1, with TRBD2 matching 11 bases. CDR3 length: 13 residues. J was trimmed by 6 bases and V by 6 bases; bases with no gene match: 1. In germline, CDR1 is SGHTA, CDR2 FQGNSA. The CDR3 DNA sequence: TGTGCCAGCAGTAGCGGGGGGGGCAATGAGCAGTTCTTC. Its protein product is CASSSGGGNEQFF.

This chain connects TRBV10-3 to TRBJ2-7; 7 nucleotides match TRBD1. J gave up 6 bases and V 7 bases, and 9 bases lay outside the gene matches. Germline-derived CDR1 and CDR2 are ENHRY and SYGVKD. The CDR3 is made up of 13 amino acids. The CDR3 DNA is TGTGCCATCAATGGACAGGCAATCCGCGAGCAGTACTTC. Its translation is CAINGQAIREQYF.

The gene calls are TRBV29-1 and TRBJ2-7; D gene unclear. The V end was cut by 4 bases, the J end by 0 bases, with 10 bases between. Germline values: CDR1 SQVTM, CDR2 ANQGSEA. The length of the CDR3 is 13 residues. The CDR3 DNA is TGCAGCGTTGGGCTACAGAGCTCCTACGAGCAGTACTTC. The encoded protein is CSVGLQSSYEQYF.

The chain couples TRBV25-1 to TRBJ1-5; 7 bases line up with TRBD1. The length of the CDR3 is 16 residues. Germline lookup yields CDR1 MGHDK and CDR2 SYGVNS. After removal of 1 base from V and 0 bases from J, the junction contained 3 bases not matched to a gene. The CDR3 coding sequence is TGTGCCAGCAGTGAATCCGGGACAGCTAGCAATCAGCCCCAGCATTTT. Protein product: CASSESGTASNQPQHF.

This clonotype showed up just a few times. The chain uses TRBV10-3 and TRBJ1-4, with 7 bases matching TRBD1. Germline trimming cut 3 bases from V and 7 bases from J; bases unmatched to any gene: 11. The CDR3 consists of 16 residues. CDR1 and CDR2 from the germline V gene are ENHRY and SYGVKD. This CDR3 is CAISEGAGTVPEKLFF. The DNA of the CDR3 is TGTGCCATCAGTGAAGGTGCCGGGACAGTTCCTGAAAAACTGTTTTTT.

CDR3 protein: CASSSGASGANVLTF. CDR3 nucleotides: TGTGCCAGTAGCTCGGGGGCCTCCGGGGCCAACGTCCTGACTTTC. This sequence joins TRBV19 and TRBJ2-6; possibly TRBD1 or TRBD2 for D (6 bases each). The CDR3 is 15 residues long. The germline V gene encodes CDR1 LNHDA and CDR2 SQIVND (reference sequence). The V end lost 6 bases, the J end lost 4 bases, and 13 bases lay between the germline ends.

This clonotype showed up just a few times. The chain links TRBV10-2 to TRBJ2-7, with 10 bases lining up with TRBD1. V lost 2 bases, J lost 6 bases, and 7 bases stayed unmatched. Germline values: CDR1 WSHSY, CDR2 SAAADI. The CDR3 covers 15 residues. The CDR3 bases are TGCGCCAGCAGTGAGGAAGGGACAGGGGCAGCCGAGCAGTACTTC. Translated, it gives CASSEEGTGAAEQYF.